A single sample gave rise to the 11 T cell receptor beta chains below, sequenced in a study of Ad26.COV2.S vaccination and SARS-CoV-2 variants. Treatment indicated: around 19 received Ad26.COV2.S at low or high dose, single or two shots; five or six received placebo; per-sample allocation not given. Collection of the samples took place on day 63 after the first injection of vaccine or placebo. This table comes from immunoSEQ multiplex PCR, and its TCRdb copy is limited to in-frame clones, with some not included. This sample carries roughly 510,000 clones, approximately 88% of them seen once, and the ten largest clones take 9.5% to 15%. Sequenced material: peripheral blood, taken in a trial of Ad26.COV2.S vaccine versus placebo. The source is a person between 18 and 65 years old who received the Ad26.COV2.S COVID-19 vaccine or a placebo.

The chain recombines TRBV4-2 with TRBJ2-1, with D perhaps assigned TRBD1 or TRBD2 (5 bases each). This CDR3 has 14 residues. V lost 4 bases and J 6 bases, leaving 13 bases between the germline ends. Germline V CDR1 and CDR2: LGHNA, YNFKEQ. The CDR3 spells CASSPLRGPNEQFF. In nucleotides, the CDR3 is TGTGCCAGCAGCCCCCTGAGGGGCCCCAATGAGCAGTTCTTC.

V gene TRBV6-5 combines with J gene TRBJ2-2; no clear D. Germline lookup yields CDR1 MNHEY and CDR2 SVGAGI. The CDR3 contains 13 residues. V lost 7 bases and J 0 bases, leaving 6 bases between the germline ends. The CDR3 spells CASNKPNTGELFF. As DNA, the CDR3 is TGTGCCAGCAATAAACCGAACACCGGGGAGCTGTTTTTT.

DNA for the CDR3: TGTGCCAGCAGTTGGGGAGACGAGCAGTACTTC. It is translated as CASSWGDEQYF. J is TRBJ2-7 and V is TRBV6-2 or TRBV6-3, with TRBD2 as a possible D gene (5 bases). V was trimmed by 4 bases and J by 5 bases, leaving 6 bases between them. Germline V gene sequence: CDR1 MNHEY, CDR2 SVGEGT. This CDR3 has 11 amino acids.

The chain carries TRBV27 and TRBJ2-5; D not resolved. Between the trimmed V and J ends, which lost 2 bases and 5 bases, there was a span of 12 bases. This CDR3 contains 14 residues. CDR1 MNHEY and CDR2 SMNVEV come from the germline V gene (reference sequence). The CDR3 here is CASSLNSGRETQYF. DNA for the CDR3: TGTGCCAGCAGTTTAAATTCTGGTCGGGAGACCCAGTACTTC.

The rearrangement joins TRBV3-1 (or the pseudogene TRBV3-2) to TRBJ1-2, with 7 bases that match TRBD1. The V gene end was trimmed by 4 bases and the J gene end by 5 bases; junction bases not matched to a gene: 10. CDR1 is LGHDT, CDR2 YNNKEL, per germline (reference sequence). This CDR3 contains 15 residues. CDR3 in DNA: TGTGCCAGCAGCCGGATCAGCGGGACAGTATATGGCTACACCTTC. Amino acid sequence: CASSRISGTVYGYTF.

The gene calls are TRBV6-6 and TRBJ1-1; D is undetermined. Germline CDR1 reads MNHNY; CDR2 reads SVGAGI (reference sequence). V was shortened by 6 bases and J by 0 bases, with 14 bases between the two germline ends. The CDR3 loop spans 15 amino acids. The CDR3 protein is CASRPPLLLNTEAFF. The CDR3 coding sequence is TGTGCCAGCAGACCGCCCCTACTCTTGAACACTGAAGCTTTCTTT.

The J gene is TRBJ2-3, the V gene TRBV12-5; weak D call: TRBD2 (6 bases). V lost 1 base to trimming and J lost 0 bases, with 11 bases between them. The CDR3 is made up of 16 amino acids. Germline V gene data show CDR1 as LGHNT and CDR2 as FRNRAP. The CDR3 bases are TGTGCTAGTGGTTTGGGGACTAAAGCTAGCACAGATACGCAGTATTTT. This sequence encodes CASGLGTKASTDTQYF.

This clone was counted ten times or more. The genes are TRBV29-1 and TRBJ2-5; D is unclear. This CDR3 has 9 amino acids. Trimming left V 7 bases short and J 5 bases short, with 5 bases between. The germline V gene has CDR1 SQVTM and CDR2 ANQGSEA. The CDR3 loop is CSADETQYF. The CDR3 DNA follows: TGCAGCGCCGATGAGACCCAGTACTTC. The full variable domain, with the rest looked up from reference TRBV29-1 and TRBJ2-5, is SAVISQKPSRDICQRGTSLTIQCQVDSQVTMMFWYRQQPGQSLTLIATANQGSEATYESGFVIDKFPISRPNLTFSTLTVSNMSPEDSSIYLCSADETQYFGPGTRLLVL.

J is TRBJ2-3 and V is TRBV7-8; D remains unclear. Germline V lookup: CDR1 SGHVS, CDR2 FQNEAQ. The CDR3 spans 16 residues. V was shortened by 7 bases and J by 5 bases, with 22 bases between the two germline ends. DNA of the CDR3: TGTGCCAGCACCGCACGGCCTTCCCGGTCAGTAGATACGCAGTATTTT. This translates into CASTARPSRSVDTQYF.

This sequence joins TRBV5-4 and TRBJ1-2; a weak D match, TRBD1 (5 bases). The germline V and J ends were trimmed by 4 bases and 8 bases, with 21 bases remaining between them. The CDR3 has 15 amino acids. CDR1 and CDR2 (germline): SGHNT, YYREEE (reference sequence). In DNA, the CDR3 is TGTGCCAGCAGCCCTCGGCGGTGGGGCGAGCAGGGCTACACCTTC. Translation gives CASSPRRWGEQGYTF.

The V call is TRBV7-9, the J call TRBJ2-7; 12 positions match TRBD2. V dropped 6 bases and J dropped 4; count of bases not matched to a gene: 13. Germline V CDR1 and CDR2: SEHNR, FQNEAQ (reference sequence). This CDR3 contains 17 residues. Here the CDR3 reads CASRTHRTSGVMYEQYF. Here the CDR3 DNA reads TGTGCCAGCAGGACCCACCGGACTAGCGGGGTGATGTACGAGCAGTACTTC.